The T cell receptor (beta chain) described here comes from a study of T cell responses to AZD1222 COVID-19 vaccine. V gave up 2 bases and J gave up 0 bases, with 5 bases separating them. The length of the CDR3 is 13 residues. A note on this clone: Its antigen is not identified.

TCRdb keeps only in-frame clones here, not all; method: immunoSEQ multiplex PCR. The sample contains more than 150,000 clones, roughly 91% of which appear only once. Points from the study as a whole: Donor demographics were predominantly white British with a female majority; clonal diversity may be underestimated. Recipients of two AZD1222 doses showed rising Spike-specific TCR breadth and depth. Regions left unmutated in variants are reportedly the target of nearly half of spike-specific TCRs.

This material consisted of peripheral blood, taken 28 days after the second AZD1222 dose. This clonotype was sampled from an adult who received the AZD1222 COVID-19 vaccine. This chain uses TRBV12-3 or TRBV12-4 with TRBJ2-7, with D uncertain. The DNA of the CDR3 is TGTGCCAGCAGTTTACACGGCTCCTACGAGCAGTACTTC. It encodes CASSLHGSYEQYF.